The rows below give T cell receptor beta chains drawn from one sample of a study of T-cell reconstitution after alpha-beta-depleted transplantation in children. MiXCR was run by TCRdb on the PCR reads, yielding one entry per CDR3 protein. The sample contains roughly 790,000 distinct CDR3 sequences, approximately 15% of which appear only once. The sequenced sample was PBMCs, mostly from graft donor cells, obtained 360 days after TCRalphabeta/CD19-depleted stem cell transplant. The receptors were gathered from a male patient aged 10 to 17 who had a stem cell transplant for acute lymphoblastic leukemia, so the T cells may come from the graft donor. CDR3s leave out the opening cysteine and the closing phenylalanine or tryptophan.

j_call v_call cdr3_aa
TRBJ2-2 TRBV11-2 ASSPRGIAGGATGELF
TRBJ1-1 TRBV20-1 SAYPLQGINTEAF
TRBJ2-1 TRBV6-1 ASRRQGRVTYNEQF
TRBJ1-1 TRBV3-1 ASSRTAGEDRNF
TRBJ2-2 TRBV2 AVPEGLSGTGELF
TRBJ2-1 TRBV20-1 SARDPLTNSYNEQL
TRBJ1-1 TRBV5-6 ASSPRTGELYLWYTEAF
TRBJ1-2 TRBV9 ASSVESIDGYT
TRBJ1-3 TRBV6-1 ASRRVFSGNTIY
TRBJ1-1 TRBV29-1 SPIDPRTGRAF
TRBJ2-5 TRBV7-6 ASSSPPGTQY
TRBJ1-1 TRBV5-1 ASSSGDRVVNTEAF
TRBJ2-5 TRBV24-1 ATSDPPGLAEQETQY
TRBJ2-1 TRBV5-1 ASSLAGEAPIYNEQF
TRBJ2-7 TRBV9 ASSVASGSHEQY
TRBJ2-7 TRBV10-2 ASNGTRGSYEQY
TRBJ2-7 TRBV10-3 AISQAGAPYEQY
TRBJ2-3 TRBV5-1 ASTPLGGPYTQY
TRBJ2-7 TRBV14 ASSQVEASYEQY
TRBJ2-3 TRBV6-5 ASSYSGLGADTQY
TRBJ2-2 TRBV11-2 ASSLAYGHGNTGELF
TRBJ2-1 TRBV11-2 ASSLELRLAHNEQF
TRBJ1-2 TRBV7-2 ASSPFQPTGGTYGYT
TRBJ2-2 TRBV12-3/TRBV12-4 ASSPTSGSVGELF
TRBJ2-7 TRBV3-1 ASSQGIAGAYEQY
TRBJ2-5 TRBV7-8 ASSLTTGAEGAKETQY
TRBJ2-6 TRBV9 ASSAVGLPSGANVLT
TRBJ2-2 TRBV9 ASSAGVTGELF
TRBJ2-2 TRBV6-4 ASSDFGEAGELF
TRBJ2-1 TRBV27 ASSPRRGQREGKEQF
TRBJ1-1 TRBV5-6 ASSLETGVPVGTEAF
TRBJ2-5 TRBV25-1 ASSALWGAGETQY
TRBJ2-1 TRBV19 ASSIGVRAGSYNEQF
TRBJ2-5 TRBV3-1 ASAGSTETQY
TRBJ1-3 TRBV18 ASVPGQAISGNTIY
TRBJ2-1 TRBV9 ASSVSPSGPHSYNEQF
TRBJ2-1 TRBV2 ASNGAGGSYNEQF
TRBJ2-1 TRBV3-1 ASSHLAGGPNEQF
TRBJ2-7 TRBV29-1 SAQGQGTSLPYEQY
TRBJ1-1 TRBV12-3/TRBV12-4 ASIEGGPMNTEAF
TRBJ2-1 TRBV12-3/TRBV12-4 ASSLSGGSGSEQF